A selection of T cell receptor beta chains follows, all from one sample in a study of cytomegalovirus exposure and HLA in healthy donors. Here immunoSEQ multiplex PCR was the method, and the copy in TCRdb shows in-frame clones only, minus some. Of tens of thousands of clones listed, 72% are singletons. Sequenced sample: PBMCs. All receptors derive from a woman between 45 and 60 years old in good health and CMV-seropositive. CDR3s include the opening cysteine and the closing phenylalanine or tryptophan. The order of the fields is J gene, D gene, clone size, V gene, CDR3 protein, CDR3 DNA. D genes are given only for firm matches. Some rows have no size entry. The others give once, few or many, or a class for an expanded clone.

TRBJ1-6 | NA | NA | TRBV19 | CASSSGQGRGSYNSPLHF | TGTGCCAGTAGTTCAGGACAAGGAAGGGGCTCCTATAATTCACCCCTCCACTTT
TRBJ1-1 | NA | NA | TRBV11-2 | CASSLVYRGGAFF | TGTGCCAGCAGCTTAGTCTATAGGGGTGGAGCTTTCTTT
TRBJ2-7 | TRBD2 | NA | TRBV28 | CASSTLVMTSGKIREQYF | TGTGCCAGCAGCACGCTAGTAATGACTAGCGGGAAAATAAGGGAGCAGTACTTC
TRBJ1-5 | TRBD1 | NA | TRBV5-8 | CASKSRQGSTQPQHF | TGTGCCAGCAAGTCAAGACAGGGTAGTACTCAGCCCCAGCATTTT
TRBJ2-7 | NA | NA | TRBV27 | CASRRDSSYEQYF | TGTGCCAGCAGACGGGACTCCTCCTACGAGCAGTACTTC
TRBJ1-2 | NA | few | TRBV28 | CASTRTELGYTF | TGTGCCAGCACCCGGACAGAGCTCGGCTACACCTTC
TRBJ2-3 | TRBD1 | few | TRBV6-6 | CASSWTGGTDTQYF | TGTGCCAGCAGTTGGACAGGGGGCACAGATACGCAGTATTTT
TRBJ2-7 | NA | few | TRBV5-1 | CASSIWSRNEQYF | TGCGCCAGCAGCATCTGGTCCAGGAACGAGCAGTACTTC
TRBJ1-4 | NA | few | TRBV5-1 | CASSLQGPEKLFF | TGCGCCAGCAGCTTGCAGGGGCCTGAAAAACTGTTTTTT
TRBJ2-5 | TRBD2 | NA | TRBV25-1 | CASSIRTSGGASETQYF | TGTGCCAGCAGTATTCGGACTAGCGGGGGGGCTTCAGAGACCCAGTACTTC
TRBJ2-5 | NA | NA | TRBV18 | CASSDFQETQYF | TGTGCCAGCTCAGACTTCCAAGAGACCCAGTACTTC
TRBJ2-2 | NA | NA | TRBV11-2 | CASSLTIGELFF | TGTGCCAGCAGCTTAACAATTGGGGAGCTGTTTTTT